The sample holds one count of the clone carrying this T cell receptor beta chain. Assay: immunoSEQ multiplex PCR; the TCRdb copy retains only in-frame clones and omits some. Among roughly 150,000 clones listed, 75% to 90% were seen once. V shed 4 bases and J 4 bases; nucleotides not matched to a gene: 2. Germline V gives CDR1 SGHTA, CDR2 FQGNSA. CDR3 length: 15 amino acids. These data belong to a study of blood T cell repertoires in COVID-19. About the research overall: The study drew acute and convalescent COVID-19 samples from the United States, Italy and Spain. T cells, B-cell-depleted T cells, or PBMCs supplied cDNA or gDNA.

This chain uses TRBV7-2 with TRBJ2-1, with 12 bases aligning to TRBD2. The sequenced material came from peripheral blood. This clonotype was sampled from a man aged 55 to 70 with acute or convalescent COVID-19. The CDR3 bases are TGTGCCAGCAGCTCACTAGCGGGGGGATACAATGAGCAGTTCTTC. It yields the protein CASSSLAGGYNEQFF.